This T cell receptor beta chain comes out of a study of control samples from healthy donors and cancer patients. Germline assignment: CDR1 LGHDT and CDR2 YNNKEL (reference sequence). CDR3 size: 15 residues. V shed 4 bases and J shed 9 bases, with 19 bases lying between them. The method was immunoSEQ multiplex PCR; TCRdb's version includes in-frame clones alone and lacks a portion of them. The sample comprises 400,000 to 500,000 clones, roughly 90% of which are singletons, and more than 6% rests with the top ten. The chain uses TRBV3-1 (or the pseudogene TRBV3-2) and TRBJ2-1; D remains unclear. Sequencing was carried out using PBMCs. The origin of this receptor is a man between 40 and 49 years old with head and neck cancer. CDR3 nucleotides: TGTGCCAGCAGCCGAGCGTCGGGTCTCCCAATTGAGCAGTTCTTC. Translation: CASSRASGLPIEQFF.